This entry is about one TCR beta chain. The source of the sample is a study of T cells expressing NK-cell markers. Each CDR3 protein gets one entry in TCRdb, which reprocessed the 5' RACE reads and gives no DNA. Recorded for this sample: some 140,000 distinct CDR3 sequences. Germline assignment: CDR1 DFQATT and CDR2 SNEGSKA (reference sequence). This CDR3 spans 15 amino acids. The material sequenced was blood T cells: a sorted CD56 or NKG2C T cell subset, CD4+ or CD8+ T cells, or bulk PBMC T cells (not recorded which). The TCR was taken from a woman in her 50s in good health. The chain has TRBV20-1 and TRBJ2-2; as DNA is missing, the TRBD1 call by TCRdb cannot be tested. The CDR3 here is CSAGGGTLNTGELFF.